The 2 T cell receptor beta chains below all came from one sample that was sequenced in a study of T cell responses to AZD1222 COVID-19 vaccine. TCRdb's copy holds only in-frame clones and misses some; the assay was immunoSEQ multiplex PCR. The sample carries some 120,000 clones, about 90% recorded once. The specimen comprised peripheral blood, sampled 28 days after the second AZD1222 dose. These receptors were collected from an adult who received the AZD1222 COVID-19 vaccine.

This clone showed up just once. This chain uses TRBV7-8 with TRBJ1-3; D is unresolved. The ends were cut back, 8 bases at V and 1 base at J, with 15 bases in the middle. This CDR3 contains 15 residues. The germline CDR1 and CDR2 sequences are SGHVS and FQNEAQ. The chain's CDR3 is CASSPDRVSGNTIYF. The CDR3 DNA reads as TGTGCCAGCTCCCCCGACCGGGTTTCTGGAAACACCATATATTTT.

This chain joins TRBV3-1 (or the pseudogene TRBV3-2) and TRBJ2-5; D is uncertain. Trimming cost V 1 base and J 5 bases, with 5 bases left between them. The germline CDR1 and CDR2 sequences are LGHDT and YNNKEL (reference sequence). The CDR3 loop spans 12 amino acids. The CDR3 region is CASSQARETQYF. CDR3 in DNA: TGTGCCAGCAGCCAAGCGAGGGAGACCCAGTACTTC.